One sample yielded the 14 T cell receptor beta chains listed below, sequenced in a study of T cells in Graves' hyperthyroidism and ophthalmopathy. RNA transcripts provided the source from which TCR beta CDR3 regions were amplified. The study used the HTBI primer set for a first-round RT-PCR of the TCR CDR3. TCRdb re-called the multiplex PCR reads with MiXCR, one entry per CDR3 protein. The sample yields over 200,000 distinct CDR3 sequences, around 20% seen once. Material for sequencing was blood. The receptors originated from a middle-aged man with Graves' hyperthyroidism.

This rearrangement joins TRBV6-2 or TRBV6-3 to TRBJ2-7, with D perhaps TRBD1 (5 bases). The CDR3 totals 12 residues. Germline-derived CDR1 and CDR2 are MNHEY and SVGEGT. V was clipped by 5 bases and J by 3 bases, with 8 bases between them. CDR3 loop: CASSQGDYEQYF. The CDR3 DNA reads as TGTGCCAGCAGTCAAGGGGACTACGAGCAGTACTTC.

The genes are TRBV6-1 and TRBJ1-1; unclear D gene. CDR1 MNHNS and CDR2 SASEGT come from the germline V gene. V lost 7 bases and J lost 0, with 12 bases in between. The CDR3 extends over 14 amino acids. The CDR3 sequence is CASNLKGVNTEAFF. The CDR3 coding sequence is TGTGCCAGCAACTTGAAGGGCGTGAACACTGAAGCTTTCTTT.

The chain combines TRBV5-4 with TRBJ2-7, with D hard to call. The CDR3 covers 15 residues. Germline V lookup: CDR1 SGHNT, CDR2 YYREEE (reference sequence). The germline V and J ends were trimmed by 5 bases and 6 bases, with 21 bases remaining between them. CDR3 DNA: TGTGCCAGCAGTCTTATGACCTTGGGCGGTCCCGAGCAGTACTTC. This translates into CASSLMTLGGPEQYF.

This clonotype was counted many times. The V and J genes are TRBV6-6 and TRBJ2-5; TRBD2 agrees at 9 bases. The germline V gene has CDR1 MNHNY and CDR2 SVGAGI (reference sequence). CDR3 length equals 17 residues. V lost 2 bases and J lost 2; bases outside the gene matches: 9. As DNA, the CDR3 is TGTGCCAGCAGTTACGAGGTCCTAGCGGGGCGACAAGAGACCCAGTACTTC. Its translation: CASSYEVLAGRQETQYF.

This clonotype was counted at least ten times. The chain uses TRBV5-5 and TRBJ2-2; D is undetermined. Per the germline V gene, CDR1 is SGHKS and CDR2 is YYEKEE (reference sequence). CDR3 length: 14 amino acids. Trimming removed 0 bases from V and 1 base from J, with 4 bases in between. The CDR3 nucleotides are TGTGCCAGCAGCTTGGTGGTGAACACCGGGGAGCTGTTTTTT. Translating it yields CASSLVVNTGELFF. Based on the CDR3 plus reference TRBV5-5 and TRBJ2-2, the full variable domain is DAGVTQSPTHLIKTRGQQVTLRCSPISGHKSVSWYQQVLGQGPQFIFQYYEKEERGRGNFPDRFSARQFPNYSSELNVNALLLGDSALYLCASSLVVNTGELFFGEGSRLTVL.

This clonotype was observed many times. V usage is TRBV11-3 and J usage is TRBJ2-2; D gene ambiguous. The V gene lost 5 bases and the J gene lost 1 base, with 2 bases spanning the gap. The germline gives CDR1 SGHNT, CDR2 YENEEA. The CDR3 sequence is 12 residues long. Here the CDR3 DNA reads TGTGCCAGCAGCCAGAACACCGGGGAGCTGTTTTTT. Its translation: CASSQNTGELFF.

The count of this clonotype is one. The genes are TRBV4-2 and TRBJ2-1; D is unresolved. The germline V gene encodes CDR1 LGHNA and CDR2 YNFKEQ. Trimming removed 1 base at V and 10 bases at J, with 8 bases between. The CDR3 contains 12 residues. CDR3 region: CASSQVEGEQFF. The CDR3 nucleotides read TGTGCCAGCAGCCAAGTTGAAGGAGAGCAGTTCTTC.

The chain is built from TRBV6-2 or TRBV6-3 and TRBJ2-2; 8 nucleotides align to TRBD2. CDR1 is MNHEY, CDR2 SVGEGT, per germline. V lost 6 bases, J lost 8 bases, and 2 bases stayed unmatched. The CDR3 sequence is 12 residues long. Here the CDR3 reads CASRRLAGELFF. The CDR3 DNA reads as TGTGCCAGCAGACGACTAGCGGGGGAGCTGTTTTTT.

This clonotype showed up just a few times. The chain carries TRBV9 and TRBJ1-6; D is unclear. Germline CDR1 SGDLS, CDR2 YYNGEE. The CDR3 contains 12 residues. The germline V and J ends were trimmed by 3 bases and 8 bases, with 6 bases remaining between them. CDR3 DNA sequence: TGTGCCAGCAGCGATTTCGATTCACCCCTCCACTTT. It yields the protein CASSDFDSPLHF. Drawing the rest from reference TRBV9 and TRBJ1-6, the complete variable domain is DSGVTQTPKHLITATGQRVTLRCSPRSGDLSVYWYQQSLDQGLQFLIQYYNGEERAKGNILERFSAQQFPDLHSELNLSSLELGDSALYFCASSDFDSPLHFGNGTRLTVT.

V and J are TRBV7-9 and TRBJ1-3, with D tentatively TRBD1 (5 bases). V lost 3 bases and J lost 1, with 7 bases in between. This CDR3 is 14 amino acids long. Per the germline V gene, CDR1 is SEHNR and CDR2 is FQNEAQ (reference sequence). CDR3 nucleotide sequence: TGTGCCAGCAGCTTCGGGGGGTCTGGAAACACCATATATTTT. This gives the protein CASSFGGSGNTIYF.

This chain uses TRBV28 with TRBJ2-7; 11 bases agree with TRBD2. The CDR3 totals 15 residues. CDR1 is MDHEN, CDR2 SYDVKM, per germline. This chain's CDR3 is CATRGASGGPYEQYF. The CDR3 DNA reads as TGTGCAACAAGGGGGGCTAGCGGGGGGCCCTACGAGCAGTACTTC.

The CDR3 is CASSPPSLTASNYGYTF. The DNA for the CDR3 is TGTGCCAGCTCACCACCCTCCCTAACAGCTTCTAACTATGGCTACACCTTC. The chain recombines TRBV18 with TRBJ1-2; D unresolved. The V and J ends lost 0 bases and 0 bases respectively, with 14 bases between them. Germline-derived CDR1 and CDR2 are KGHSH and LQKENI. The CDR3 has 17 amino acids.

This clonotype was observed many times. The chain employs TRBV5-1 and TRBJ1-1; TRBD1 is a possible D gene (6 bases). This CDR3 region has 16 residues. Germline assignment: CDR1 SGHRS and CDR2 YFSETQ. Deletions cut 4 bases from V and 4 bases from J, with 20 bases between. In DNA, the CDR3 is TGCGCCAGCAGCCCCGATTTGGGGGGGCCGGTCACTGAAGCTTTCTTT. Protein sequence: CASSPDLGGPVTEAFF.

This chain joins TRBV4-2 and TRBJ1-5; TRBD1 might be the D (5 bases). Trimming took off 1 base at V and 2 bases at J, with 9 bases between the two ends. The CDR3 consists of 15 residues. Germline V gives CDR1 LGHNA, CDR2 YNFKEQ. The CDR3 reads CASSQVPGRNQPQHF. Written as DNA, the CDR3 is TGTGCCAGCAGCCAAGTTCCGGGGCGCAATCAGCCCCAGCATTTT.